Sequencing of this T cell receptor (beta chain) was carried out in a study of T cell clusters in autoimmune cytopenias. Study-level results: The T cell clusters were defined only in silico, without experimental functional validation. Physiological T cell clusters of healthy donors were apparently absent in primary autoimmune cytopenia patients. Active autoimmune hepatitis patients had almost three-fold fewer exclusive TRB clusters than healthy donors. TRB repertoire shifts in secondary cytopenia and chronic lymphocytic leukemia mostly reflected lymphoma, not autoimmunity.

The V gene's germline CDR1 is LNHNV and CDR2 YYDKDF (reference sequence). The CDR3 runs 16 residues. TRB was amplified by touch-down multiplex PCR, primer pools A and B combined. TCRdb reprocessed the multiplex PCR reads and keeps a single row for each CDR3 protein, giving no DNA. The sample data list 2,000 to 2,500 distinct CDR3 sequences. TRB was amplified from 250 ng of peripheral blood genomic DNA per sample. This clonotype ranks as medium-sized in terms of frequency. Its antigen is not known. The source is a human donor with an autoimmune cytopenia or autoimmune hepatitis (not recorded which). What was sequenced was peripheral blood. The chain couples TRBV15 to TRBJ1-4. The CDR3: CATSRGNLKHREKLFF. Filled out from reference TRBV15 and TRBJ1-4, the complete variable domain reads DAMVIQNPRYQVTQFGKPVTLSCSQTLNHNVMYWYQQKSSQAPKLLFHYYDKDFNNEADTPDNFQSRRPNTSFCFLDIRSPGLGDTAMYLCATSRGNLKHREKLFFGSGTQLSVL.